One and the same sample provided the 18 T cell receptor beta chains below, sequenced in a study of neurological immune-mediated disorders. Each CDR3 protein is one row after TCRdb ran MiXCR on the 5' RACE reads. The table lists about 50,000 distinct CDR3 sequences, less than 4% of them singletons. Sequenced material: PBMCs. The receptors derive from a woman aged 50 to 65 with multiple sclerosis.

This clonotype has at least ten counts. This CDR3 is CAIKGQGEMYV. As DNA, the CDR3 is TGTGCCATCAAGGGACAGGGGGAAATGTACGTC. V is TRBV10-3 and J is TRBJ2-7, with TRBD1 matching over 11 bases. Germline CDR1 reads ENHRY; CDR2 reads SYGVKD. Trimming at V came to 7 bases and at J to 12 bases, leaving 5 bases not matched to a gene. The length of the CDR3 is 11 residues.

This clonotype occurred many times. V is TRBV20-1 and J is TRBJ2-5; 12 bases map to TRBD2. Looked up from germline, CDR1 is DFQATT and CDR2 is SNEGSKA (reference sequence). The CDR3 totals 16 residues. Germline trimming cut 0 bases from V and 5 bases from J; bases unmatched to any gene: 7. The CDR3 loop reads CSARDRLAGESETQYF. CDR3 DNA: TGCAGTGCTAGAGACCGACTAGCGGGAGAGTCGGAGACCCAGTACTTC.

This rearrangement joins TRBV12-2 to TRBJ2-7; the table gives TRBD1 as D, unverified against the DNA. TRBV12-2 is noted as a pseudogene. The CDR3 spans 16 residues. This CDR3 reads CASRLETGGRTYEQYV. As DNA, the CDR3 is TGTGCAAGTCGCTTAGAGACAGGGGGTCGTACCTACGAGCAGTACGTC.

This clonotype was seen ten or more times. J is TRBJ2-3 and V is TRBV5-1; D ambiguous. Trimming took off 0 bases at V and 1 base at J, with 9 bases between the two ends. CDR3 length: 15 amino acids. CDR1 is SGHRS and CDR2 is YFSETQ in the germline V gene. The CDR3 sequence is CASSLDGQGTDTQYF. CDR3 sequence (DNA): TGCGCCAGCAGCTTGGACGGTCAGGGCACAGATACGCAGTATTTT.

This clonotype was picked up many times. CDR3 loop: CASSLLAGGTTTGGEQFF. The CDR3 DNA follows: TGCGCCAGCAGCTTACTAGCGGGAGGGACTACGACAGGGGGTGAGCAGTTCTTC. The V call is TRBV5-1, the J call TRBJ2-1, with 13 positions matching TRBD2. CDR3 length: 18 amino acids. The J segment lost 9 bases and the V segment lost 2 bases, leaving 14 bases of the junction unmatched. The germline V gene encodes CDR1 SGHRS and CDR2 YFSETQ.

This clonotype has a count of ten or more. CDR3 coding DNA: TGTGCCAGCAGTCCTATGAGTGTTTCCGGCACCGGGGAGCTGTTTTTT. Its protein product is CASSPMSVSGTGELFF. The rearrangement links TRBV12-3 or TRBV12-4 to TRBJ2-2; D not certain. The V and J ends lost 5 bases and 4 bases respectively, with 17 bases between them. This CDR3 spans 16 amino acids.

Ten or more counts support this clonotype. The rearrangement joins TRBV20-1 to TRBJ1-2; the D is unclear. This CDR3 contains 13 residues. The V gene lost 7 bases and the J gene lost 4 bases, with 16 bases spanning the gap. Germline loops: CDR1 DFQATT, CDR2 SNEGSKA (reference sequence). This chain's CDR3 is CSVGFGVAYGYTF. As DNA, the CDR3 is TGCAGTGTCGGATTTGGGGTTGCCTATGGCTACACCTTC.

This clonotype showed up many times. This chain joins TRBV27 and TRBJ1-6; no firm D call. The CDR3 totals 14 residues. Trimming cost V 2 bases and J 6 bases, with 8 bases left between them. Germline values: CDR1 MNHEY, CDR2 SMNVEV (reference sequence). Written as DNA, the CDR3 is TGTGCCAGCAGTTTAGGGATTTCTAATTCACCCCTCCACTTT. Translated: CASSLGISNSPLHF.

This clonotype rates as medium-sized. The CDR3 loop reads CASSGLLAGINNEQFF. CDR3 in DNA: TGTGCCAGCAGTGGACTACTAGCGGGAATTAACAATGAGCAGTTCTTC. The chain joins TRBV2 to TRBJ2-1, with 10 positions matching TRBD2. J gave up 5 bases and V 4 bases, and 8 bases lay outside the gene matches. In germline, CDR1 is SNHLY, CDR2 FYNNEI. This CDR3 is built from 16 residues.

The table lists this clonotype with many counts. It may be a read error: a sequence one base away is much more abundant. The chain carries TRBV9 and TRBJ1-5, with D unresolved. Germline CDR1 reads SGDLS; CDR2 reads YYNGEE. This CDR3 region has 15 residues. V was shortened by 4 bases and J by 9 bases, with 20 bases between the two germline ends. The CDR3 DNA sequence: TGTGCCAGCAGCCAAAGACCCGATGGATACGGGCCCCAGCATTTT. Translated: CASSQRPDGYGPQHF.

This clonotype occurred many times. The V gene is TRBV14, the J gene TRBJ2-5, with TRBD2 identical over 10 bases. The germline V gene encodes CDR1 SGHDN and CDR2 FVKESK. The CDR3 has 16 amino acids. The V segment lost 3 bases and the J segment 5 bases; nucleotides outside the gene matches: 9. DNA for the CDR3: TGTGCCAGCAGCCACGGAAAGGGACTAGCGATGGAGACCCAGTACTTC. Translating it yields CASSHGKGLAMETQYF.

The table lists this clonotype with many counts. The chain employs TRBV20-1 and TRBJ2-7; TRBD1 agrees at 10 bases. J was trimmed by 5 bases and V by 6 bases; bases with no gene match: 10. The germline V gene has CDR1 DFQATT and CDR2 SNEGSKA (reference sequence). The length of the CDR3 is 14 residues. CDR3 nucleotides: TGCAGTGCCATCTCCGGGACAGGGGCCAACGAGCAGTACTTC. Its translation: CSAISGTGANEQYF.

This clonotype was detected ten times or more. The J gene is TRBJ1-2, the V gene TRBV5-1; 7 nucleotides line up with TRBD1. V was pared by 4 bases and J by 1 base, with 7 bases of the junction left unmatched. The CDR3 is made up of 15 amino acids. In germline, CDR1 is SGHRS, CDR2 YFSETQ. In DNA form, the CDR3 reads TGCGCCAGCAGCGCCTCAGGGGGTGATAACTATGGCTACACCTTC. Its translation: CASSASGGDNYGYTF.

This clonotype has at least ten counts. The CDR3 nucleotides are TGTGCCAGCAGCTTAGATTCCCGATCCGGACCGACGGAGACCCAGTACTTC. Its translation: CASSLDSRSGPTETQYF. The chain has TRBV11-2 and TRBJ2-5; D gene uncertain. The CDR3 totals 17 residues. Germline-derived CDR1 and CDR2 are SGHAT and FQNNGV. Trimming left V 0 bases short and J 5 bases short, with 19 bases between. The full variable domain, with the rest looked up from reference TRBV11-2 and TRBJ2-5, is EAGVAQSPRYKIIEKRQSVAFWCNPISGHATLYWYQQILGQGPKLLIQFQNNGVVDDSQLPKDRFSAERLKGVDSTLKIQPAKLEDSAVYLCASSLDSRSGPTETQYFGPGTRLLVL.

This clonotype was seen repeatedly, ten times or more. The chain carries TRBV15 and TRBJ2-3, with TRBD2 as a possible D gene (6 bases). The V end was cut by 1 base, the J end by 2 bases, with 16 bases between. The CDR3 has 17 amino acids. Germline loops: CDR1 LNHNV, CDR2 YYDKDF (reference sequence). CDR3 coding DNA: TGTGCCACCAGCAGAGGACCAGGTCTAGCGAACACAGATACGCAGTATTTT. Residues: CATSRGPGLANTDTQYF. Variable domain in full (rest from reference TRBV15 and TRBJ2-3): DAMVIQNPRYQVTQFGKPVTLSCSQTLNHNVMYWYQQKSSQAPKLLFHYYDKDFNNEADTPDNFQSRRPNTSFCFLDIRSPGLGDTAMYLCATSRGPGLANTDTQYFGPGTRLTVL.

This clonotype was detected ten times or more. The rearrangement joins TRBV20-1 to TRBJ2-5; unclear D gene. Per germline, CDR1 DFQATT and CDR2 SNEGSKA (reference sequence). The CDR3 has 11 amino acids. V dropped 4 bases and J dropped 2 bases, with 5 bases sitting between them. The CDR3 spells CSATWQETQYF. The CDR3 DNA reads as TGCAGTGCTACCTGGCAAGAGACCCAGTACTTC.

This clonotype was counted at least ten times. J is TRBJ1-2 and V is TRBV6-5, with D hard to call. V lost 8 bases to trimming and J lost 6 bases, with 31 bases between them. The CDR3 extends over 18 amino acids. CDR1 is MNHEY and CDR2 is SVGAGI in the germline V gene. CDR3 loop: CASCRAATGDSATNGYTF. CDR3 coding DNA: TGTGCCAGCTGTCGAGCCGCGACGGGTGATTCTGCCACTAATGGCTACACCTTC.

This clonotype was seen ten or more times. The J gene is TRBJ2-6, the V gene TRBV11-2; D call uncertain. Deletions cut 0 bases from V and 2 bases from J, with 20 bases between. The CDR3 is made up of 20 amino acids. Germline CDR1 SGHAT, CDR2 FQNNGV. CDR3 DNA sequence: TGTGCCAGCAGCTTAGAGAGCCAAAAAGGGCGGTGGGCTGGGGCCAACGTCCTGACTTTC. Protein: CASSLESQKGRWAGANVLTF.